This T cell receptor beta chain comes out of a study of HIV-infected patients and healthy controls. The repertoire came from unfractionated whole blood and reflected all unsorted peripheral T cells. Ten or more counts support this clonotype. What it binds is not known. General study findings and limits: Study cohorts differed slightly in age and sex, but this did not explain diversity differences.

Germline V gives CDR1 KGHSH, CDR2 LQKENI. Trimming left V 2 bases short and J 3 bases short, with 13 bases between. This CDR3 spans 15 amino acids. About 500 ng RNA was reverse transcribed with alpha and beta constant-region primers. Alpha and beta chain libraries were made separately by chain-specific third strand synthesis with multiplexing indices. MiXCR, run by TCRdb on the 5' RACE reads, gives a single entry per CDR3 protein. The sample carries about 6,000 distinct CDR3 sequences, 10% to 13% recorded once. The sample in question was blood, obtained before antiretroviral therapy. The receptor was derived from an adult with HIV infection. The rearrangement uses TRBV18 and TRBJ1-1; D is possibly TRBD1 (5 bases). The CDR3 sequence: CASSPTGGGYTEAFF. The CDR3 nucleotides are TGTGCCAGCTCACCAACGGGTGGGGGGTACACTGAAGCTTTCTTT.